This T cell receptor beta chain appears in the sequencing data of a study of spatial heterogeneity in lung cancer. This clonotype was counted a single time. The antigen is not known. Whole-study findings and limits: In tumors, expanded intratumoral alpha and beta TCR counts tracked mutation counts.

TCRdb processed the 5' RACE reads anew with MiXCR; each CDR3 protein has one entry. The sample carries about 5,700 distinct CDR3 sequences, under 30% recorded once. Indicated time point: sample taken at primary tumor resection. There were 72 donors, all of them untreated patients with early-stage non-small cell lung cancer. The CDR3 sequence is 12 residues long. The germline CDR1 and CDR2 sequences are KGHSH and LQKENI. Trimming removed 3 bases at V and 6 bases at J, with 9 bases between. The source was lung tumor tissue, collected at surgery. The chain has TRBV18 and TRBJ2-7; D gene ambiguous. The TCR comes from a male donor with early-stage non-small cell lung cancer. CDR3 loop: CASSPRSSEQYF. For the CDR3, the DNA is TGTGCCAGCTCACCTCGGAGTAGCGAGCAGTACTTC.